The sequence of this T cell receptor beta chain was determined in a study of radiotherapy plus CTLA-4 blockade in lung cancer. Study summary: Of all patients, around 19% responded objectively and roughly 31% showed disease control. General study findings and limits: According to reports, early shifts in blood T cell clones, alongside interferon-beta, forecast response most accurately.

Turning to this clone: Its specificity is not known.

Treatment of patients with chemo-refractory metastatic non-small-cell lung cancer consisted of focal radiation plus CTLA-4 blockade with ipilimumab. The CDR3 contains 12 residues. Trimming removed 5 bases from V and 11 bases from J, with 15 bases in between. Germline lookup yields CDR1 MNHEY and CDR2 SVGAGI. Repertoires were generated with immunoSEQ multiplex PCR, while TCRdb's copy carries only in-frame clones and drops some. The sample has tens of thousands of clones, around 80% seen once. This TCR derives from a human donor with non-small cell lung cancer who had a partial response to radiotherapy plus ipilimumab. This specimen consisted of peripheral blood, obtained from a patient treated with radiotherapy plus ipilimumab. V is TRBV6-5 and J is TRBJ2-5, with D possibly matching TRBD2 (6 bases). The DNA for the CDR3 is TGTGCCAGCAGTCCTCTTTCGGGGGAGCAGTACTTC. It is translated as CASSPLSGEQYF.